The T cell receptor (beta chain) described here comes from a study of OX40 agonist ivuxolimab in advanced cancers. In the study overall: Mean age approximately 61 years, range 23 to 79; around 80% male. Previous treatment with anti-PD-1, anti-PD-L1 or anti-CTLA-4 therapy was allowed; about 37% had received some. Study-level findings and limits: CD4+ and CD8+ blood T cells expanded clonally by week 6 at 0.1 to 3.0 mg/kg. The mean number of expanded clones was higher in CD8+ T cells than in CD4+.

Profiled with immunoSEQ multiplex PCR; TCRdb holds only in-frame clones, not every one. This table has 40,000 to 55,000 clones, 80% appearing once. This clone occurred a few times. What it binds is not known. V lost 5 bases, J lost 5 bases, and 7 bases stayed unmatched. This CDR3 contains 15 residues. Germline CDR1 SGHTA, CDR2 FQGNSA. The sequence was collected from an adult with an advanced solid tumor such as melanoma, head and neck, liver or kidney cancer. V and J are TRBV7-2 and TRBJ1-1; 11 nucleotides line up with TRBD1. This specimen was CD4+ or CD8+ T cells sorted from blood, taken in a trial of the OX40 agonist ivuxolimab. This CDR3 is CASSQDRGRRTEAFF. The CDR3 bases are TGTGCCAGCAGCCAGGACAGGGGGCGGAGAACTGAAGCTTTCTTT.